Listed below are T cell receptor beta chains from one sample, sequenced in a study of cytomegalovirus exposure and HLA in healthy donors. Clones were read by immunoSEQ multiplex PCR, and TCRdb kept only the in-frame ones, dropping some. Among 100,000 or so clones listed, 70% to 90% were seen once. Sequenced: PBMCs. These receptors were obtained from a man aged 18-30 years in good health and CMV-seronegative. CDR3s include the opening cysteine and the closing phenylalanine or tryptophan. The D gene is left open where the match is weak. Only part of the rows carry a size: once, few, many, or a class if the clone is expanded.

v_call	j_call	d_call	clone_size	cdr3_aa	cdr3_nt
TRBV5-6	TRBJ1-2	TRBD1	once	CASSLGDRGYGYTF	TGTGCCAGCAGCTTAGGGGACAGGGGTTATGGCTACACCTTC
TRBV30	TRBJ2-7	TRBD2	-	CAWSLAGPYEQYF	TGTGCCTGGAGCCTAGCGGGACCTTACGAGCAGTACTTC
TRBV19	TRBJ1-2	-	-	CASSPRPDSYGYTF	TGTGCCAGTAGTCCCCGCCCGGACAGCTATGGCTACACCTTC
TRBV5-8	TRBJ2-3	TRBD2	once	CASSRGGLGTTDTQYF	TGTGCCAGCAGCCGGGGGGGCCTGGGCACCACAGATACGCAGTATTTT
TRBV14	TRBJ1-1	TRBD1	-	CASSQWGRGRTEAFF	TGTGCCAGCAGTCAATGGGGAAGGGGGCGGACTGAAGCTTTCTTT
TRBV6-1	TRBJ2-1	TRBD2	-	CASTHVQGGINEQFF	TGTGCCAGCACCCATGTGCAGGGAGGGATTAATGAGCAGTTCTTC
TRBV5-8	TRBJ1-4	TRBD1	-	CASRRTGEETLFF	TGTGCCAGCAGGCGAACAGGGGAAGAGACACTGTTTTTT
TRBV10-2	TRBJ2-7	TRBD1	-	CASNNRDRGRGSYEQYF	TGCGCCAGCAATAACCGGGACAGGGGCCGAGGATCCTACGAGCAGTACTTC
TRBV5-4	TRBJ1-2	-	-	CASSLPAGRRYGYTF	TGTGCCAGCAGCTTGCCGGCGGGGCGTCGATATGGCTACACCTTC
TRBV5-1	TRBJ2-5	TRBD1	-	CASSLGDRGQETQYF	TGCGCCAGCAGCTTAGGAGACAGGGGGCAAGAGACCCAGTACTTC
TRBV9	TRBJ2-7	-	few	CASSVGTTSREGQYF	TGTGCCAGCAGCGTAGGCACCACTTCCAGGGAAGGGCAGTACTTC
TRBV15	TRBJ2-5	-	-	CATSRFPTGRGQETQYF	TGTGCCACCAGCAGGTTCCCCACAGGGAGGGGGCAAGAGACCCAGTACTTC
TRBV11-2	TRBJ1-4	-	-	CASSLGPEVFNEKLFF	TGTGCCAGCAGCCTAGGGCCCGAGGTGTTTAATGAAAAACTGTTTTTT
TRBV14	TRBJ2-1	-	few	CASSRAPGSPYEQFF	TGTGCCAGCAGCCGAGCCCCAGGGTCGCCCTATGAGCAGTTCTTC
TRBV5-4	TRBJ1-2	-	-	CASSLWAATHGYTF	TGTGCCAGCAGCTTGTGGGCAGCCACGCATGGCTACACCTTC
TRBV2	TRBJ2-7	-	-	CASTSGGSAYEQYF	TGTGCCAGCACCTCTGGAGGGAGTGCCTACGAGCAGTACTTC
TRBV6-1	TRBJ1-2	-	-	CASNEAGTSNYGYTF	TGTGCCAGCAATGAGGCGGGGACCTCTAACTATGGCTACACCTTC
TRBV30	TRBJ1-6	-	-	CAWSLVNSPLHF	TGTGCCTGGAGTCTCGTGAATTCACCCCTCCACTTT
TRBV4-2	TRBJ2-5	-	-	CASSQVLSTPGGETQYF	TGTGCCAGCAGCCAAGTTTTATCAACACCGGGGGGCGAGACCCAGTACTTC
TRBV27	TRBJ1-5	-	-	CASSPYSNQPQHF	TGTGCCAGCAGCCCCTATAGCAATCAGCCCCAGCATTTT
TRBV29-1	TRBJ2-5	TRBD1	-	CSVGQGGLETQYF	TGCAGCGTTGGACAGGGGGGACTAGAGACCCAGTACTTC
TRBV7-8	TRBJ1-2	-	-	CASSHRDSYGYTF	TGTGCCAGCAGCCACAGGGATAGCTATGGCTACACCTTC
TRBV19	TRBJ1-2	-	once	CASSPGPRNYGYTF	TGTGCCAGTAGTCCAGGGCCGCGGAACTATGGCTACACCTTC
TRBV19	TRBJ2-1	TRBD1	-	CASSTTPGQGADNEQFF	TGTGCCAGTAGTACTACTCCGGGACAGGGGGCGGACAATGAGCAGTTCTTC
TRBV2	TRBJ1-6	TRBD1	-	CATQVGTGVNSPLHF	TGTGCCACACAAGTGGGGACAGGGGTAAATTCACCCCTCCACTTT
TRBV21-1	TRBJ2-1	-	-	CASSKKRGDRGSHEQFF	TGTGCCAGCAGCAAAAAACGGGGAGACAGGGGATCCCACGAGCAGTTCTTC
TRBV27	TRBJ1-6	TRBD1	once	CASSPGQGRGNSPLHF	TGTGCCAGCAGTCCGGGACAGGGGAGGGGTAATTCACCCCTCCACTTT
TRBV11-3	TRBJ2-5	-	once	CASSFEEGETQYF	TGTGCCAGCAGCTTCGAGGAGGGAGAGACCCAGTACTTC
TRBV5-1	TRBJ2-7	-	-	CASSIPSRNDGDEQYF	TGCGCCAGCAGCATACCCTCCCGCAACGACGGAGACGAGCAGTACTTC
TRBV5-5	TRBJ2-5	TRBD1	few	CASSRNTGGGQETQYF	TGTGCCAGCAGCCGTAACACAGGGGGTGGGCAAGAGACCCAGTACTTC
TRBV13	TRBJ1-2	-	few	CASSRAGRGDYGYTF	TGTGCCAGCAGCCGCGCTGGCAGGGGAGACTATGGCTACACCTTC